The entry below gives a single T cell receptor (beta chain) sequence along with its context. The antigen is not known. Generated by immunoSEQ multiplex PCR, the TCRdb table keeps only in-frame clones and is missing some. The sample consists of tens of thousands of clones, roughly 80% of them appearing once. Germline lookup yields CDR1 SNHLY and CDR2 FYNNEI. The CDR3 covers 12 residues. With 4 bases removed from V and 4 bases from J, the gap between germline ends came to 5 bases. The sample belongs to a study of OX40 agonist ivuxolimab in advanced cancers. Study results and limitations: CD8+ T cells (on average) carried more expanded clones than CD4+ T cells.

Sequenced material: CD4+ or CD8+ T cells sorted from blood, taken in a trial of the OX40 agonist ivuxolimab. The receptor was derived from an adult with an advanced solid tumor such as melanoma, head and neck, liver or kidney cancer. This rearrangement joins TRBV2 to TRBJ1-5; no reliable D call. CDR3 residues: CASSGINQPQHF. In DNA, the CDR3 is TGTGCCAGCAGTGGAATAAATCAGCCCCAGCATTTT.